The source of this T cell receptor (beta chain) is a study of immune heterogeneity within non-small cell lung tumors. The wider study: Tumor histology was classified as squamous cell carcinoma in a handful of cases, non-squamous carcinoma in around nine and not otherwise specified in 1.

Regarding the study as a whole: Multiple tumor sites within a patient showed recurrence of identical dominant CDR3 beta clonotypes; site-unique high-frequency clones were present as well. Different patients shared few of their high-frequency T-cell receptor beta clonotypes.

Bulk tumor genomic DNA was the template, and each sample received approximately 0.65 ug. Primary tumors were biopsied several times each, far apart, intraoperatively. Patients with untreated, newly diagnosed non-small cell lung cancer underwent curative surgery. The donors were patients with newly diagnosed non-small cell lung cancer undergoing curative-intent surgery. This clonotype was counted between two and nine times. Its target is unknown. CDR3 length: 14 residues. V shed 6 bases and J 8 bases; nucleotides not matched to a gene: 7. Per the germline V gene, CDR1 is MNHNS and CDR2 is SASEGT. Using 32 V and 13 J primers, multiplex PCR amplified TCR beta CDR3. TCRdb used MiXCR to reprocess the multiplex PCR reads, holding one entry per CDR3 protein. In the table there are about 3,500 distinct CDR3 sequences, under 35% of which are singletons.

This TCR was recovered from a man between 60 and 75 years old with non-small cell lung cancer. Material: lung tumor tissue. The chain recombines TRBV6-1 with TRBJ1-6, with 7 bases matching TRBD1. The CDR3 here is CASRPGQEYSPLHF. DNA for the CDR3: TGTGCCAGCAGACCCGGACAGGAGTATTCACCCCTCCACTTT.